The 19 T cell receptor beta chains below were found in one sample sequenced in a study of human T cells and chemical hapten exposure (dated by TCRdb to the early 2020s). Reading the label with the study, this specimen's time point is: patch test 2, 6 weeks after DPC sensitization. Explained via the paper, the treatment or condition label denotes: therapeutic diphenylcyclopropenone sensitization with weekly scalp DPC. Total RNA was extracted from unfractionated whole blood that had been collected in Tempus Blood RNA tubes. Library preparation was by RACE. Instrument used: NextSeq 500. TCRdb trimmed public reads at Q25 via fastp, called clones via MiXCR and kept in-frame beta chains. Under each unique CDR3 protein, matching rows form one entry showing the most common genes and DNA. For this sample there are approximately 46,000 distinct CDR3 sequences; approximately 9.6% appear just once. The ten largest clones take up more than 13% of the sample.

The material sequenced was whole blood, taken in connection with sensitization to the hapten diphenylcyclopropenone (DPC). The origin of the receptors is a woman aged 25 to 45 with alopecia areata. Some clones in this sample may be carry-over from other donors' samples.

This clonotype occurred a few times. The CDR3 spells CASSPGLAGGGRQETQYF. The CDR3 bases are TGTGCCAGCAGCCCCGGACTAGCGGGGGGCGGGAGACAAGAGACCCAGTACTTC. The gene calls are TRBV7-3 and TRBJ2-5, with 14 positions matching TRBD2. The V gene end was trimmed by 5 bases and the J gene end by 2 bases; junction bases not matched to a gene: 10. Germline assignment: CDR1 SGHTA and CDR2 FQGTGA. The CDR3 has 18 amino acids. The full variable domain, rest sourced from reference TRBV7-3 and TRBJ2-5, is GAGVSQTPSNKVTEKGKYVELRCDPISGHTALYWYRQSLGQGPEFLIYFQGTGAADDSGLPNDRFFAVRPEGSVSTLKIQRTERGDSAVYLCASSPGLAGGGRQETQYFGPGTRLLVL.

This clonotype was found a few times. The rearrangement uses TRBV5-5 and TRBJ2-7, with D possibly TRBD1 on 5 matching bases. The CDR3 is 13 residues long. Trimming left V 4 bases short and J 1 base short, with 9 bases between. Germline CDR1 SGHKS, CDR2 YYEKEE (reference sequence). As DNA, the CDR3 is TGTGCCAGCAGCACCGACAGTTCCTACGAGCAGTACTTC. This encodes CASSTDSSYEQYF.

In this sample, this clonotype turned up many times. The V and J genes are TRBV11-1 and TRBJ2-2; D uncertain. Germline V lookup: CDR1 SGHAT, CDR2 FQDESV (reference sequence). V lost 5 bases, J lost 14 bases, and 18 bases lay in between. CDR3 length equals 13 residues. For the CDR3, the DNA is TGTGCCAGCAGCAATCTCCGATATAACCTTCTGTTTTTT. Its protein product is CASSNLRYNLLFF.

There are many counts of this clonotype. The chain links TRBV7-2 to TRBJ2-7, with 9 positions matching TRBD2. CDR3 size: 14 residues. Unmatched junction bases numbered 3, after V lost 0 bases and J lost 6 bases. From germline, CDR1 is SGHTA and CDR2 FQGNSA. The CDR3 bases are TGTGCCAGCAGCTTAGCTGCTAGCGGGGTCGAGCAGTACTTC. This translates into CASSLAASGVEQYF.

There are many counts of this clonotype. The chain links TRBV3-1 to TRBJ2-4; D gene ambiguous. The CDR3 totals 16 residues. Germline V gives CDR1 LGHDT, CDR2 YNNKEL (reference sequence). Trimming took 1 base from V and 0 from J, leaving 10 bases between them. The CDR3 coding sequence is TGTGCCAGCAGCCAAGGATCCCCTTCAGCCAAAAACATTCAGTACTTC. Protein product: CASSQGSPSAKNIQYF.

This clonotype has only a few counts. The genes are TRBV6-2 or TRBV6-3 and TRBJ2-3, with D hard to call. The CDR3 runs to 13 residues. Germline V lookup: CDR1 MNHEY, CDR2 SVGEGT. Trimming removed 6 bases at V and 5 bases at J, with 12 bases between. CDR3 sequence: CASSSSLEDTQYF. The CDR3, as DNA: TGTGCCAGCAGCTCATCCCTAGAAGATACGCAGTATTTT.

This chain uses TRBV7-2 with TRBJ1-1; the D is unclear. The CDR3 is 14 residues long. The V end was cut by 3 bases, the J end by 1 base, with 9 bases between. Germline V CDR1 and CDR2: SGHTA, FQGNSA. The CDR3, as DNA: TGTGCCAGCAGCTTCGCCCATCAGAACACTGAAGCTTTCTTT. It yields the protein CASSFAHQNTEAFF.

This chain uses TRBV29-1 with TRBJ2-4, with TRBD1 matching 7 bases. Germline V gene sequence: CDR1 SQVTM, CDR2 ANQGSEA. V trimming: 0 bases; J trimming: 6 bases; junction bases outside the gene matches: 11. This CDR3 contains 16 residues. CDR3: CSVEDTGAPSGNIQYF. The CDR3 region has the DNA TGCAGCGTTGAAGATACAGGGGCTCCATCGGGAAACATTCAGTACTTC.

This clonotype was counted only a few times. The genes are TRBV29-1 and TRBJ2-4; D is tentatively TRBD1 or TRBD2 (5 bases each). Deletions cut 0 bases from V and 5 bases from J, with 11 bases between. Germline loops: CDR1 SQVTM, CDR2 ANQGSEA. The CDR3 runs to 14 residues. In DNA, the CDR3 is TGCAGCGTTGAAGAATATCAGGGAGAAAACATTCAGTACTTC. Translating it yields CSVEEYQGENIQYF.

This clonotype was counted at least ten times. This chain joins TRBV7-9 and TRBJ1-1; D possibly corresponds to TRBD1 (6 bases). The germline CDR1 and CDR2 sequences are SEHNR and FQNEAQ (reference sequence). The CDR3 length is 16 residues. V was pared by 2 bases and J by 2 bases, with 15 bases between. CDR3 protein: CASSLQDGTPNTEAFF. CDR3 in DNA: TGTGCCAGCAGCTTACAAGACGGGACACCAAACACTGAAGCTTTCTTT.

This clonotype was observed a few times. The rearrangement joins TRBV7-9 to TRBJ2-5, with 10 bases fitting TRBD2. The length of the CDR3 is 16 residues. The J segment lost 4 bases and the V segment lost 5 bases, leaving 10 bases of the junction unmatched. The germline V gene has CDR1 SEHNR and CDR2 FQNEAQ (reference sequence). Here the CDR3 DNA reads TGTGCCAGCAGCCCCCCCCTAGCGGGGGAAGGAGAGACCCAGTACTTC. Amino acids: CASSPPLAGEGETQYF.

This clonotype was observed at least ten times. The rearrangement uses TRBV19 and TRBJ2-2, with no clear D. The CDR3 is 11 amino acids. CDR1 is LNHDA, CDR2 SQIVND, per germline (reference sequence). V shed 6 bases and J shed 12 bases, with 11 bases lying between them. The CDR3 protein is CASSISSQLFF. CDR3 nucleotide sequence: TGTGCCAGTAGCATCAGTTCACAGCTGTTTTTT.

This clonotype was counted only a few times. The rearrangement links TRBV4-2 to TRBJ2-4; D may be TRBD1 or TRBD2 (6 bases each). CDR1 and CDR2 from the germline V gene are LGHNA and YNFKEQ. The CDR3 spans 18 residues. The V and J ends lost 4 bases and 3 bases respectively, with 22 bases between them. CDR3 DNA sequence: TGTGCCAGCAGCCTAACCCGGAGTGGCGGAGGGGGCAAAAACATTCAGTACTTC. Residues: CASSLTRSGGGGKNIQYF.

The chain couples TRBV29-1 to TRBJ2-1, with unresolved D. Trimming left V 3 bases short and J 6 bases short, with 12 bases between. There are 13 residues in the CDR3. CDR1 SQVTM and CDR2 ANQGSEA come from the germline V gene. CDR3 coding DNA: TGCAGCGTTGACAGGACCGCAAGCAATGAGCAGTTCTTC. Its protein product is CSVDRTASNEQFF.

There are many counts of this clonotype. The rearrangement uses TRBV18 and TRBJ1-2; D is possibly TRBD1 (5 bases). Germline lookup yields CDR1 KGHSH and CDR2 LQKENI. Trimming removed 5 bases at V and 5 bases at J, with 9 bases between. This CDR3 region has 12 residues. CDR3 nucleotides: TGTGCCAGCTCAGAGACAGCTTATGGCTACACCTTC. Translated: CASSETAYGYTF.

The CDR3 bases are TGTGCCATCAGTCGCGTAGAAGACAGTTCTGAAGCTTTCTTT. Its protein is CAISRVEDSSEAFF. The V gene is TRBV10-3, the J gene TRBJ1-1, with D tentatively TRBD1 (5 bases). The CDR3 covers 14 residues. CDR1 is ENHRY and CDR2 is SYGVKD in the germline V gene. The V end was cut by 5 bases, the J end by 6 bases, with 16 bases between.

The CDR3 nucleotides read TGTGCCAGCTCACCCCCTTCCCCGGCGAACACTGAAGCTTTCTTT. It is translated as CASSPPSPANTEAFF. V gene TRBV18 combines with J gene TRBJ1-1, with no clear D. The CDR3 covers 15 residues. Trimming left V 3 bases short and J 1 base short, with 12 bases between. Looked up from germline, CDR1 is KGHSH and CDR2 is LQKENI.

The sample holds a few counts of this clonotype. V is TRBV6-5 and J is TRBJ2-1, with 7 positions matching TRBD1. The length of the CDR3 is 16 residues. V lost 6 bases to trimming and J lost 2 bases; unmatched junction nucleotides: 10. Germline CDR1 is MNHEY and CDR2 is SVGAGI. The CDR3 bases are TGTGCCAGCAGCCTACGAACAGGGGAACCCTACAATGAGCAGTTCTTC. This translates into CASSLRTGEPYNEQFF.

A few counts support this clonotype. V usage is TRBV5-5 and J usage is TRBJ2-1; D is undetermined. The CDR3 extends over 15 amino acids. The germline V gene has CDR1 SGHKS and CDR2 YYEKEE (reference sequence). The V gene lost 0 bases and the J gene lost 0 bases, with 7 bases spanning the gap. For the CDR3, the DNA is TGTGCCAGCAGCTTGGAGGTAGCCTCCTACAATGAGCAGTTCTTC. Protein product: CASSLEVASYNEQFF. The full variable domain, in which reference TRBV5-5 and TRBJ2-1 provide the parts outside the CDR3, is DAGVTQSPTHLIKTRGQQVTLRCSPISGHKSVSWYQQVLGQGPQFIFQYYEKEERGRGNFPDRFSARQFPNYSSELNVNALLLGDSALYLCASSLEVASYNEQFFGPGTRLTVL.